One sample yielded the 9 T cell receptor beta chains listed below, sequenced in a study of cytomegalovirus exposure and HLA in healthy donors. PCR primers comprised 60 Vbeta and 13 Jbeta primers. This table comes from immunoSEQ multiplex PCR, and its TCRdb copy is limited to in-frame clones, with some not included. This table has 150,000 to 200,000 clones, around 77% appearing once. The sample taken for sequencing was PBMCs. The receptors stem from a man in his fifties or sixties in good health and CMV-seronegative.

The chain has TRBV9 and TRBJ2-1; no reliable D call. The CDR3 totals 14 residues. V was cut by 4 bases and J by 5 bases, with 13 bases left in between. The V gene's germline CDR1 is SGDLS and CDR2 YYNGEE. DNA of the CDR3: TGTGCCAGCAGCCCCCAGACAAGAAACAATGAGCAGTTCTTC. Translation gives CASSPQTRNNEQFF.

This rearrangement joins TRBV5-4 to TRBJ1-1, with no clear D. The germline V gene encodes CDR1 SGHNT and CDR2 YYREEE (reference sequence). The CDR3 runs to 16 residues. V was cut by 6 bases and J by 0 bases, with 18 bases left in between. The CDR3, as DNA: TGTGCCAGCATGGCGTCTCAGCAGGTCTTGAACACTGAAGCTTTCTTT. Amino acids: CASMASQQVLNTEAFF. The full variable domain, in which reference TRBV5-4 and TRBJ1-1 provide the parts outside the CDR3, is ETGVTQSPTHLIKTRGQQVTLRCSSQSGHNTVSWYQQALGQGPQFIFQYYREEENGRGNFPPRFSGLQFPNYSSELNVNALELDDSALYLCASMASQQVLNTEAFFGQGTRLTVV.

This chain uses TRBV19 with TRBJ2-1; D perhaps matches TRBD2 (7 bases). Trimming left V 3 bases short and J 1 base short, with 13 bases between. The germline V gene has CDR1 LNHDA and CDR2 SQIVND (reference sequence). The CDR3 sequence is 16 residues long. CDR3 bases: TGTGCCAGTAGTATGGTCCGGGGGGCTTCCTACAATGAGCAGTTCTTC. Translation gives CASSMVRGASYNEQFF. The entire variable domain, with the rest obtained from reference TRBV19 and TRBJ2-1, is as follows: DGGITQSPKYLFRKEGQNVTLSCEQNLNHDAMYWYRQDPGQGLRLIYYSQIVNDFQKGDIAEGYSVSREKKESFPLTVTSAQKNPTAFYLCASSMVRGASYNEQFFGPGTRLTVL.

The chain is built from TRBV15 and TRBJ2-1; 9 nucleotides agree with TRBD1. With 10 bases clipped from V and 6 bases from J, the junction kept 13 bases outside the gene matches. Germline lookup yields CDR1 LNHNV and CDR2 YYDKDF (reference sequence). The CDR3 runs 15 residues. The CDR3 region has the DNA TGTGCCATCAGTGTCGGACAGGGGAAACGCAATGAGCAGTTCTTC. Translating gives CAISVGQGKRNEQFF.

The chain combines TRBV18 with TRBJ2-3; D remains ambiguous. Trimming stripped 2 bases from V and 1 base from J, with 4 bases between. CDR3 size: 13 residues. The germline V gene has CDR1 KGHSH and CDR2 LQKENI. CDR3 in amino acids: CASSPIGTDTQYF. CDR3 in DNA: TGTGCCAGCTCACCAATCGGCACAGATACGCAGTATTTT.

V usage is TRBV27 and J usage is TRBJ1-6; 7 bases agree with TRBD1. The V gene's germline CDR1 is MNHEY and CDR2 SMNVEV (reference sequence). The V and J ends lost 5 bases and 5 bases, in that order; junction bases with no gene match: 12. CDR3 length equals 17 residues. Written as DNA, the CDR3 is TGTGCCAGCAGTACCCCGTCCCGACAGGGTGATAATTCACCCCTCCACTTT. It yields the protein CASSTPSRQGDNSPLHF.

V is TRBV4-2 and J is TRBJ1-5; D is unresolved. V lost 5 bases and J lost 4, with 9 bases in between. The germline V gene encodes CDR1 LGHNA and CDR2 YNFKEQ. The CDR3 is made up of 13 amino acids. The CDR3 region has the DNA TGTGCCAGCAGCAGAGCGGCGAATCAGCCCCAGCATTTT. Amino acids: CASSRAANQPQHF.

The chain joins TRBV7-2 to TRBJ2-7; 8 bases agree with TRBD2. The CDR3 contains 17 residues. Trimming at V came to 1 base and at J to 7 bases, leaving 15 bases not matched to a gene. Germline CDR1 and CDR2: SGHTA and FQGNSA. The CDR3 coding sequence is TGTGCCAGCAGCTTAGATCGGGGTGTGGCGGGAGGAGGGGAGCAGTACTTC. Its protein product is CASSLDRGVAGGGEQYF.

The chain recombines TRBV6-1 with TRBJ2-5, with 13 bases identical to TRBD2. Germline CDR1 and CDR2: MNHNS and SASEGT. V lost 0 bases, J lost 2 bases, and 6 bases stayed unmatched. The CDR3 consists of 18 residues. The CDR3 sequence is CASSEAWTSGGLQETQYF. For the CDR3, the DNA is TGTGCCAGCAGTGAAGCGTGGACTAGCGGGGGCCTTCAAGAGACCCAGTACTTC.